The clone carrying this TCR beta chain was seen more than once but under ten times. Its antigen remains unidentified. TCRdb re-derived calls from the 5' RACE reads in MiXCR, one entry per CDR3 protein. The sample includes fewer than 650,000 distinct CDR3 sequences, around 16% seen only once; the top ten take roughly 7.8%. The data are from a study of T-cell memory formation after mild COVID-19. Study at large: TCR clusters mostly belonged to single donors.

The CDR3 has 15 amino acids. The germline V and J ends were trimmed by 3 bases and 4 bases, with 15 bases remaining between them. Germline assignment: CDR1 KGHSH and CDR2 LQKENI. General study findings and limits: Cross-reactive memory appears to have joined, as suggested by some responding clones showing up in pre-infection memory.

The sequence was obtained from an adult woman who had mild COVID-19 (a few samples of this study predate the infection). Cell type and time point are not known. The sequencing input was PBMCs or a T cell subset sorted from them (not recorded which). The chain joins TRBV18 to TRBJ2-5, with TRBD1 as a possible D gene (5 bases). CDR3 amino acids: CASSPGQGRTETQYF. DNA of the CDR3: TGTGCCAGCTCACCTGGCCAGGGCAGAACAGAGACCCAGTACTTC.